Sequencing of this T cell receptor beta chain was carried out in a study of blood T cells in healthy people across ages. Details on this clonotype: Its antigen remains unknown.

Whole-study results and caveats: When one million T cells were used, diversity estimates were thought to be underestimates. Observed TCR beta diversity per million T cells went down as age went up. This fall followed a roughly linear course with age.

The V gene's germline CDR1 is SGHDT and CDR2 YYEEEE. Between the trimmed V and J ends, which lost 1 base and 13 bases, there was a span of 9 bases. The CDR3 is made up of 11 amino acids. Each donor's blood draw was around 9.2 milliliters of peripheral blood. The authors ran a second PCR of about 6 to 11 cycles using a sample-barcoded 5' primer and a J-beta primer mix. TCRdb reanalysed the 5' RACE reads using MiXCR and keeps one entry per CDR3 protein. Seen here are 1.5 million to 2 million distinct CDR3 sequences, about 50% observed once, and the top ten hold roughly 2%. The sequenced sample was blood. V is TRBV5-6 and J is TRBJ2-1; no definite D call. This TCR derives from a woman in her forties in good health. Written as DNA, the CDR3 is TGTGCCAGCAGCTTGATGGAGACCCAGTTCTTC. Its protein is CASSLMETQFF.